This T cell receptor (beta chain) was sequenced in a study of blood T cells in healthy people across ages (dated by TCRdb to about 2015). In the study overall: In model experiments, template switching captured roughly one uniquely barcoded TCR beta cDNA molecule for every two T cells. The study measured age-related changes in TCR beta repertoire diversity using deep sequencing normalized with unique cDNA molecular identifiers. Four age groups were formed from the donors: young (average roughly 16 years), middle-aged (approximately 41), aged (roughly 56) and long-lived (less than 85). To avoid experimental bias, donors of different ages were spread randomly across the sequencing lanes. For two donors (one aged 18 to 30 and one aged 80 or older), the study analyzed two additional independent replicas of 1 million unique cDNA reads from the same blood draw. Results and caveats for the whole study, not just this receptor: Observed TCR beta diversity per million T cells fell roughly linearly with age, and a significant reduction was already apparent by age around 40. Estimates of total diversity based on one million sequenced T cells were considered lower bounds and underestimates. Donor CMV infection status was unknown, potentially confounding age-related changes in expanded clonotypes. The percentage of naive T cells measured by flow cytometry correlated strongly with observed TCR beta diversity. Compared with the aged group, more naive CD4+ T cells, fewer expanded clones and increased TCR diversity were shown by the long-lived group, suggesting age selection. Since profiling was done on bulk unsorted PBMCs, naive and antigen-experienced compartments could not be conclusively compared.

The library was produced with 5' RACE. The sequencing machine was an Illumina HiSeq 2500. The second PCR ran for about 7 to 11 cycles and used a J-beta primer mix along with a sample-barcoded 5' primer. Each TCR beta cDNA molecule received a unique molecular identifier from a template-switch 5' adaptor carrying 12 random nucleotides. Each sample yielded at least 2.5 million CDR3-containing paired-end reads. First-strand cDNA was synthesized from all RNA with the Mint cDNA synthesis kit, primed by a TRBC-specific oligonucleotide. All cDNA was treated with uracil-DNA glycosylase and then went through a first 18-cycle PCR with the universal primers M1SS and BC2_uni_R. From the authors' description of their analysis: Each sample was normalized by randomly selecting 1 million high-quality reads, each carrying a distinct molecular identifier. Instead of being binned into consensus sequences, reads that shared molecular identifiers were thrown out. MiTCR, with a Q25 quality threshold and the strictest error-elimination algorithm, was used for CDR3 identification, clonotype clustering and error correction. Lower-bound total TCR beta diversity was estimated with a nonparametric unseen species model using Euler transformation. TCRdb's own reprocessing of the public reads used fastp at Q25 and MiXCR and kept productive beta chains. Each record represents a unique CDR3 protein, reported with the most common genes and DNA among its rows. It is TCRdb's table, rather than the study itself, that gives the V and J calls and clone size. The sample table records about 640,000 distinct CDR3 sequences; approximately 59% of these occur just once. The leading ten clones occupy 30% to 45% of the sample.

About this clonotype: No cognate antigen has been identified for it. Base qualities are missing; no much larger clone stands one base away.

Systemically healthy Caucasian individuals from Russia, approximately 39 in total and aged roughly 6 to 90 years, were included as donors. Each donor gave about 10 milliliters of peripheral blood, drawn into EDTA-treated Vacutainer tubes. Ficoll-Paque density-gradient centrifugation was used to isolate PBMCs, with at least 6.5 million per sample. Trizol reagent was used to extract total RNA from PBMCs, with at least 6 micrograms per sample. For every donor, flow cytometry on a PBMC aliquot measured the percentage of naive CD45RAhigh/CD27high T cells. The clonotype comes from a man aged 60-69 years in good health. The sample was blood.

The bases read TGTGCCAGCAGCCAAGGGGGAAGACCGGCCAACGAGCAGTACTTC. Translated, this is CASSQGGRPANEQYF. In this chain, TRBV3-1 is recombined with TRBJ2-7; the D gene remains uncertain. The CDR3 covers 15 residues, taking in both the cysteine and the phenylalanine. Just the 45-base CDR3 DNA is kept, in frame starting at base 1. Trimming removed 1 base from V and 5 bases from J, leaving 15 bases between the germline ends. Sequences LGHDT (CDR1) and YNNKEL (CDR2) are obtained from the germline V gene (reference sequence).